What follows describes a single T cell receptor beta chain. The antigen remains undetermined. CDR1 is SNHLY, CDR2 FYNNEI, per germline. Trimming cost V 6 bases and J 6 bases; bases outside gene matches: 2. This CDR3 is 13 amino acids long. This sample is part of a study of identical twins. Findings and caveats of the study: Twins' excess sharing was less marked for out-of-frame beta sequences. Beta clonotypes that were abundant in cord blood contained fewer insertions, a pattern absent from memory repertoires.

One entry per CDR3 protein, called by TCRdb with MiXCR from the 5' RACE reads. Of hundreds of thousands of distinct CDR3 sequences in the sample, about 9.4% are singletons; the top ten hold around 0.98%. The data also belong to a second study, concerning yellow fever vaccine responses in identical twins. Turning to that study: On the reported evidence, twins' vaccine T cell responses seemed partly convergent and partly personalized.

The origin of this receptor is a woman between 18 and 30 years old in good health. The chain employs TRBV2 and TRBJ1-6, with 7 bases lining up with TRBD1. Specimen: PBMCs. The CDR3 nucleotides are TGTGCCAGCAGGGGGACAGTTAATTCACCCCTCCACTTT. This codes for CASRGTVNSPLHF.